This TCR beta chain was captured in a study of blood T cell repertoires in COVID-19. Study as a whole: Both acute and convalescent COVID-19 samples were obtained from the United States, Italy and Spain. From T cells, B-cell-depleted T cells, or PBMCs came the material, which was cDNA or gDNA.

In the source study's methods: Reference gene primer amplification yielded estimated nucleated cell counts. Produced via immunoSEQ multiplex PCR; TCRdb's table is partial and in-frame only. That table is the source of V, J and clone size, and D and trimming were worked out from the DNA. The sample yields about 170,000 clones, about 80% seen once. Germline lookup yields CDR1 MDHEN and CDR2 SYDVKM. V was clipped by 5 bases and J by 5 bases, with 9 bases between them. CDR3 length: 13 residues. Sequenced sample: peripheral blood. This sequence joins TRBV28 and TRBJ1-4; D is unresolved. The sequence was obtained from a woman aged 80 or older with acute or convalescent COVID-19. The CDR3 is CASSDPGNEKLFF. The CDR3 DNA reads as TGTGCCAGCAGTGACCCCGGGAATGAAAAACTGTTTTTT.